This entry concerns a single T cell receptor (beta chain). Its antigen is not known. This sample was included in a study of T cells in localized non-small cell lung cancer. Study findings and constraints: Appearances in adjacent lung were noted for a median around 55 of the top 100 tumor clones.

TCRdb's copy holds only in-frame clones and misses some; the assay was immunoSEQ multiplex PCR. The repertoire includes about 6,400 clones, 87% of them detected once, and roughly 16% sits in the top ten. V shed 2 bases and J 5 bases; nucleotides not matched to a gene: 9. This CDR3 spans 16 amino acids. Germline V gives CDR1 LGHNA, CDR2 YNFKEQ. The rearrangement links TRBV4-2 to TRBJ1-2, with 9 nucleotides matching TRBD1. This clonotype was obtained from a male donor at least 60 years old with stage I lung adenocarcinoma. The sample consisted of peripheral blood, taken before any cancer treatment. CDR3 amino acids: CASSQHPGQGQYGYTF. The CDR3 DNA reads as TGTGCCAGCAGCCAACACCCGGGACAGGGTCAATATGGCTACACCTTC.